This T cell receptor (beta chain) emerged from a study of blood T cells in healthy people across ages (dated by TCRdb to between 2015 and 2017). Study-wide context: Template switching captured roughly one uniquely barcoded TCR beta cDNA molecule per two T cells in model experiments. For two donors (one aged 18 to 29 and one aged 80 or older), the study analyzed two additional independent replicas of 1 million unique cDNA reads from the same blood draw. Age-related changes in TCR beta repertoire diversity were measured in the study by deep sequencing normalized with unique cDNA molecular identifiers. The donors were divided into four age groups: young (average roughly 17 years), middle-aged (under 40), aged (about 61) and long-lived (82). To avoid experimental bias, donors of different ages were spread randomly across the sequencing lanes.

This clonotype was counted between two and nine times. Its target antigen remains unknown. Per-base quality was not reported, and no clone a single base away is much larger than it. The donors were some 39 Caucasian individuals from Russia, aged roughly 6 to 95 years, who were systemically healthy. Each donor gave 8 to 10 milliliters of peripheral blood, drawn into EDTA-treated Vacutainer tubes. Ficoll-Paque density-gradient centrifugation was used to isolate PBMCs, with at least 6.5 million obtained per sample. Total RNA was extracted from PBMCs with Trizol reagent, with at least 5 micrograms obtained per sample. The percentages of naive CD45RAhigh/CD27high T cells were determined by flow cytometry on a PBMC aliquot from every donor. Library prep was done by 5' RACE. For sequencing, an Illumina HiSeq 2500 was employed. A second roughly 6 to 11 cycle PCR used a sample-barcoded 5' primer and a J-beta primer mix. A template-switch 5' adaptor carrying 12 random nucleotides introduced a unique molecular identifier onto each TCR beta cDNA molecule. Each sample yielded at least 3 million CDR3-containing paired-end reads. First-strand cDNA was synthesized from all RNA with the Mint cDNA synthesis kit, primed by a TRBC-specific oligonucleotide. Following uracil-DNA glycosylase treatment, a first 18-cycle PCR with universal primers M1SS and BC2_uni_R was performed on all cDNA. On the authors' methods: For normalization, 1 million high-quality reads, each with a distinct molecular identifier, were randomly selected from each sample. Instead of being binned into consensus sequences, reads with shared molecular identifiers were discarded. CDR3 identification, clonotype clustering and error correction used MiTCR with a Q25 quality threshold and the strictest error-elimination algorithm. A nonparametric unseen species model using Euler transformation provided a lower-bound estimate of total TCR beta diversity. TCRdb reprocessing: public reads trimmed at Q25 with fastp, clones called with MiXCR, in-frame beta chains kept. For every CDR3 protein sequence, its rows merge into one entry that carries the most common genes and DNA. The V and J calls and clone size come from TCRdb's table, not from the authors' own analysis. The sample table records more than 800,000 distinct CDR3 sequences; around 45% of these occur just once. Clones ranked in the top ten supply around 18% of the sample.

The CDR3 sequence holds 16 residues, the cysteine and phenylalanine included. The only DNA kept is the CDR3, 48 bases in frame from the first base. Relative to germline, V is 2 bases shorter and J is 3 bases shorter, with 14 bases between their ends. CDR1 and CDR2, per the germline V gene, are SGHVS and FNYEAQ. Points the paper makes about the study in general: Estimates of total diversity based on one million sequenced T cells were regarded as lower bounds and as underestimates. Compared with the aged group, the long-lived group had more naive CD4+ T cells, fewer expanded clones and increased TCR diversity, suggesting age selection. Conclusive comparison of naive and antigen-experienced compartments was prevented by the profiling of bulk unsorted PBMCs. The percentage of naive T cells measured by flow cytometry correlated strongly with observed TCR beta diversity. Observed TCR beta diversity per million T cells fell roughly linearly with age, and a significant reduction was already apparent by age roughly 40. Because donor CMV infection status was unknown, age-related changes in expanded clonotypes were potentially confounded.

Recombination linked TRBV7-6 to TRBJ2-1; 5 matching bases give a weak D call of TRBD2. The receptor comes from a woman in her sixties in good health. The sequencing input was blood. The DNA sequence is as follows: TGTGCCAGCAGCTTAAGGGCCGGGCGGGTCTACAATGAGCAGTTCTTC. The encoded protein is CASSLRAGRVYNEQFF.